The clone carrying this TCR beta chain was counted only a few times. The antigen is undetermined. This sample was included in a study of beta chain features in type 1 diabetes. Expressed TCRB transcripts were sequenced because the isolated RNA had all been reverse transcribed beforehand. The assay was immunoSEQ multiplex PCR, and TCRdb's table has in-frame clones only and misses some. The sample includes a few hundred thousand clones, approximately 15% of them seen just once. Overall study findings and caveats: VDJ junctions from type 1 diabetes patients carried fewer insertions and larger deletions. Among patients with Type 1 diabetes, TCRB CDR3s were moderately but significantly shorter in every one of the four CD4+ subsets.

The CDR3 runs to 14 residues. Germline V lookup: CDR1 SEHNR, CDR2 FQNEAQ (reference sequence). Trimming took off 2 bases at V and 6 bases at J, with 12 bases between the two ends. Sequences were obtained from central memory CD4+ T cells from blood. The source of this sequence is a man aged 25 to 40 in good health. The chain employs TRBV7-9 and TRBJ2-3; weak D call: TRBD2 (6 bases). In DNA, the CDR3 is TGTGCCAGCAGCTTAACGGCCCGGGAGGATACGCAGTATTTT. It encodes CASSLTAREDTQYF.